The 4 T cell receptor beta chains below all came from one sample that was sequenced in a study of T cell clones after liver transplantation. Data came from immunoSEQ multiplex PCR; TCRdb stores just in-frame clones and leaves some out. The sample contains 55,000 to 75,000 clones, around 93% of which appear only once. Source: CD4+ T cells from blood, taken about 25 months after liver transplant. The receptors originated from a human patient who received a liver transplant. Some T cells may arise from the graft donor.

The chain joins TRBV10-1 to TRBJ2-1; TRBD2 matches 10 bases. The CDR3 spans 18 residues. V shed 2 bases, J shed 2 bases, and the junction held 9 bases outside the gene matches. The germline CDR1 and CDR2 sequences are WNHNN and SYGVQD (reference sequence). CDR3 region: CASSEGRLAGTPYNEQFF. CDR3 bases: TGCGCCAGCAGTGAGGGAAGACTAGCGGGCACGCCCTACAATGAGCAGTTCTTC.

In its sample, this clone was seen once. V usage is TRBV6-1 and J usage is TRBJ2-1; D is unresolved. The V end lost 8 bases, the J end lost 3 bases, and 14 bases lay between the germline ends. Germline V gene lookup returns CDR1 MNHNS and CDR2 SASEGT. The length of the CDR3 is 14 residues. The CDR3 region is CASGTPPGYNEQFF. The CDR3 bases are TGTGCCAGCGGAACTCCGCCAGGCTACAATGAGCAGTTCTTC.

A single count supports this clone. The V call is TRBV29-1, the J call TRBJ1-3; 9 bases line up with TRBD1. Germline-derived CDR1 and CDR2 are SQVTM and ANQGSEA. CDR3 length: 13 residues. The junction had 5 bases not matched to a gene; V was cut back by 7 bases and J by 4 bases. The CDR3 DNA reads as TGCAGCGCGTGGACAGGGGACGGAAACACCATATATTTT. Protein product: CSAWTGDGNTIYF.

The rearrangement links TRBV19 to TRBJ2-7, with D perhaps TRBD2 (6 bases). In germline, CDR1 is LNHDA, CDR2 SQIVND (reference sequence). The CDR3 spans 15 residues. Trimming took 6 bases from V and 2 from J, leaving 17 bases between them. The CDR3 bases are TGTGCCAGTAGGCCCCGGGACTTACCAACCTACGAGCAGTACTTC. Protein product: CASRPRDLPTYEQYF. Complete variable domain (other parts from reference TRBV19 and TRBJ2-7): DGGITQSPKYLFRKEGQNVTLSCEQNLNHDAMYWYRQDPGQGLRLIYYSQIVNDFQKGDIAEGYSVSREKKESFPLTVTSAQKNPTAFYLCASRPRDLPTYEQYFGPGTRLTVT.